The 16 T cell receptor beta chains below were found in one sample sequenced in a study of regulatory T cells in long-lasting Graves disease. Arm-PCR of CDR3 regions and iRepertoire HTBI primers were the basis on which TCR beta libraries were built. TCRdb reanalysed the multiplex PCR reads using MiXCR and keeps one entry per CDR3 protein. The table includes fewer than 550,000 distinct CDR3 sequences, roughly a fifth detected once. As to time point: persistent/refractory GD, antithyroid drugs over 5 years with positive TRAb. PBMC RNA served as the TCR library source. Sequenced here: peripheral blood mononuclear cells (PBMCs), sampled when the disease was refractory, from a patient treated with antithyroid drugs. These receptors were obtained from a female donor with Graves disease.

The chain uses TRBV27 and TRBJ1-6; TRBD1 is a possible D gene (5 bases). The CDR3 covers 14 residues. Trimming cost V 1 base and J 10 bases, with 11 bases left between them. Germline V gene data show CDR1 as MNHEY and CDR2 as SMNVEV (reference sequence). CDR3 region: CASSLWGVSSPLHF. The CDR3, as DNA: TGTGCCAGCAGTTTATGGGGGGTATCCTCACCCCTCCACTTT.

This clonotype showed up many times. For the CDR3, the DNA is TGCGCCAGCAGCCTGGAAACGGACACTGAAGCTTTCTTT. Amino acid sequence: CASSLETDTEAFF. The V gene is TRBV5-1, the J gene TRBJ1-1; D gene unclear. This CDR3 has 13 residues. Trimming shortened V by 4 bases and J by 3 bases, and 10 bases separated the two germline ends. CDR1 and CDR2 (germline): SGHRS, YFSETQ.

The chain carries TRBV30 and TRBJ2-7, with 8 nucleotides matching TRBD1. The CDR3 length is 14 residues. J gave up 0 bases and V 5 bases, and 6 bases lay outside the gene matches. Germline values: CDR1 GTSNPN, CDR2 SVGIG (reference sequence). In nucleotides, the CDR3 is TGTGCCTGGTCACAGGGGGGCAACTCCTACGAGCAGTACTTC. It translates to CAWSQGGNSYEQYF.

This clonotype turned up a few times. V usage is TRBV3-1 and J usage is TRBJ1-2, with TRBD1 identical over 12 bases. The CDR3 is 16 amino acids. The V gene end was trimmed by 0 bases and the J gene end by 8 bases; junction bases not matched to a gene: 7. The germline CDR1 and CDR2 sequences are LGHDT and YNNKEL (reference sequence). DNA of the CDR3: TGTGCCAGCAGCCAAGACGACGGGGACAGGGGGCGAGGCTACACCTTC. Translating gives CASSQDDGDRGRGYTF.

This clonotype was counted ten times or more. The rearrangement uses TRBV12-3 or TRBV12-4 and TRBJ2-6; D is unresolved. This CDR3 region has 13 residues. Trimming cost V 3 bases and J 3 bases, with 3 bases left between them. CDR3 nucleotides: TGTGCCAGCAGTTTCGATGGGGCCAACGTCCTGACTTTC. Its protein product is CASSFDGANVLTF.

This clonotype was recorded many times. This chain links TRBV28 with TRBJ2-1, with D tentatively TRBD2 (6 bases). CDR1 and CDR2 (germline): MDHEN, SYDVKM. This CDR3 is 12 amino acids long. V lost 1 base and J lost 13, with 11 bases in between. The CDR3 protein is CASSLSLRDQFF. The CDR3 bases are TGTGCCAGCAGTTTATCATTGCGGGATCAGTTCTTC.

This clonotype showed up just a few times. CDR3 protein: CASSPPGGGNQPQHF. The CDR3 DNA sequence: TGTGCCAGCAGTCCCCCCGGGGGCGGGAATCAGCCCCAGCATTTT. This chain joins TRBV28 and TRBJ1-5, with a tentative D call TRBD1 (6 bases). The V and J ends lost 5 bases and 4 bases respectively, with 15 bases between them. Germline V gives CDR1 MDHEN, CDR2 SYDVKM. This CDR3 region has 15 residues.

V and J are TRBV29-1 and TRBJ1-2; TRBD1 aligns across 8 bases. The germline gives CDR1 SQVTM, CDR2 ANQGSEA. V shed 4 bases, J shed 8 bases, and the junction held 9 bases outside the gene matches. The CDR3 totals 13 residues. The CDR3 DNA is TGCAGCGTTGGAGGACAGGGAGGGTTGGGCTACACCTTC. This codes for CSVGGQGGLGYTF.

This clonotype was seen a few times. This chain links TRBV20-1 with TRBJ1-2; D call uncertain. Germline-derived CDR1 and CDR2 are DFQATT and SNEGSKA (reference sequence). The CDR3 has 13 residues. The V gene lost 3 bases and the J gene lost 2 bases, with 10 bases spanning the gap. The CDR3 DNA reads TGCAGTGCTAGGGATGGAGTGAACTATGGCTACACCTTC. It codes for CSARDGVNYGYTF.

This clonotype was seen repeatedly, ten times or more. This chain connects TRBV12-3 or TRBV12-4 to TRBJ1-1, with D uncertain. CDR3 length: 15 amino acids. V lost 5 bases to trimming and J lost 0 bases, with 13 bases between them. The CDR3 sequence: CASSVAPGVNTEAFF. The CDR3, as DNA: TGTGCCAGCAGTGTTGCCCCGGGCGTGAACACTGAAGCTTTCTTT.

CDR3 sequence reads: CASSNTGELQETQYF. The CDR3 DNA follows: TGCGCCAGCAGCAACACGGGGGAACTACAAGAGACCCAGTACTTC. The V call is TRBV5-1, the J call TRBJ2-5; a possible D gene is TRBD2 (6 bases). The germline V gene encodes CDR1 SGHRS and CDR2 YFSETQ. V was cut by 4 bases and J by 2 bases, with 15 bases left in between. The CDR3 consists of 15 residues.

CDR3 DNA: TGCAGCGTTGATTCCGGAGGGAGTAATCAGCCCCAGCATTTT. It is translated as CSVDSGGSNQPQHF. The genes are TRBV29-1 and TRBJ1-5, with no clear D. V dropped 3 bases and J dropped 4 bases, with 13 bases sitting between them. Germline-derived CDR1 and CDR2 are SQVTM and ANQGSEA. CDR3 size: 14 residues.

V usage is TRBV10-1 and J usage is TRBJ2-5, with TRBD2 matching 8 bases. The CDR3 spans 16 residues. Germline V gene data show CDR1 as WNHNN and CDR2 as SYGVQD (reference sequence). The trim removed 4 bases at V and 5 bases at J, leaving 12 bases unmatched. Here the CDR3 DNA reads TGCGCCAGCAGTGCGGGACTAGGGACGGGCCGGGAGACCCAGTACTTC. It translates to CASSAGLGTGRETQYF.

The sample holds many counts of this clonotype. This chain uses TRBV28 with TRBJ2-7; 10 nucleotides line up with TRBD2. This CDR3 contains 15 residues. Germline V gene data show CDR1 as MDHEN and CDR2 as SYDVKM. V lost 6 bases, J lost 3 bases, and 8 bases stayed unmatched. CDR3 residues: CASSFVAGGGYEQYF. Here the CDR3 DNA reads TGTGCCAGCAGCTTCGTAGCGGGAGGAGGCTACGAGCAGTACTTC.

There are many counts of this clonotype. The chain's CDR3 is CASSLRSSPYEQYF. In nucleotides, the CDR3 is TGTGCCAGCAGTTTACGTAGCTCTCCTTACGAGCAGTACTTC. The chain links TRBV28 to TRBJ2-7, with D uncertain. V shed 2 bases and J shed 4 bases, with 12 bases lying between them. This CDR3 is 14 amino acids long. Germline CDR1 reads MDHEN; CDR2 reads SYDVKM.

This chain joins TRBV29-1 and TRBJ1-2; 10 bases fit TRBD1. V was pared by 6 bases and J by 0 bases, with 7 bases of the junction left unmatched. Germline V gives CDR1 SQVTM, CDR2 ANQGSEA. CDR3 length: 15 residues. The CDR3 loop is CSVGTGARANYGYTF. For the CDR3, the DNA is TGCAGCGTCGGGACAGGGGCAAGAGCTAACTATGGCTACACCTTC.